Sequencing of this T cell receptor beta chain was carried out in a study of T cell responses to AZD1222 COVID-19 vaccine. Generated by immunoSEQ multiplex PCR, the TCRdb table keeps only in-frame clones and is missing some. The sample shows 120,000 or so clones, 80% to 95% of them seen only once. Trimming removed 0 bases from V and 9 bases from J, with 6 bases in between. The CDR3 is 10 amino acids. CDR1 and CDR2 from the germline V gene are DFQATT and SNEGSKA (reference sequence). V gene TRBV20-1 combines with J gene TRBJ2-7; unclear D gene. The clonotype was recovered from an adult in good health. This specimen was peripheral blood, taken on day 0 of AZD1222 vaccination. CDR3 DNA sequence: TGCAGTGCTAGAGATTTTGGGCAGTACTTC. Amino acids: CSARDFGQYF.